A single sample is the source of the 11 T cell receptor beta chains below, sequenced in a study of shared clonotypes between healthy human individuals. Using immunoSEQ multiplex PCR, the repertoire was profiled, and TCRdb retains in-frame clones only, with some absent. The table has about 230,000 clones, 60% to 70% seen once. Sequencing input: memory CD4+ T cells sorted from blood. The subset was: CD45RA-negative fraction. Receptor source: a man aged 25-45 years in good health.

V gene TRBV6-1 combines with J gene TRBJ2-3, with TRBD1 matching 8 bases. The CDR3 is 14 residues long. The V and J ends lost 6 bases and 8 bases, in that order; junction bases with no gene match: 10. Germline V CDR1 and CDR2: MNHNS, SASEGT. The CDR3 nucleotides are TGTGCCAGCAGCTCGGACAGGGTATCGGGTACGCAGTATTTT. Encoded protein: CASSSDRVSGTQYF.

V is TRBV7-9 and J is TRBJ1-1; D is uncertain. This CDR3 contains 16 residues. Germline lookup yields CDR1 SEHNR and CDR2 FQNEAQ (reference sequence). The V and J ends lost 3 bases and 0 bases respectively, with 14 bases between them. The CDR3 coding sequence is TGTGCCAGCAGCTTCCCGCCCGGAGGAGTGAACACTGAAGCTTTCTTT. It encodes CASSFPPGGVNTEAFF. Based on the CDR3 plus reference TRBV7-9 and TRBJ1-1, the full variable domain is DTGVSQNPRHKITKRGQNVTFRCDPISEHNRLYWYRQTLGQGPEFLTYFQNEAQLEKSRLLSDRFSAERPKGSFSTLEIQRTEQGDSAMYLCASSFPPGGVNTEAFFGQGTRLTVV.

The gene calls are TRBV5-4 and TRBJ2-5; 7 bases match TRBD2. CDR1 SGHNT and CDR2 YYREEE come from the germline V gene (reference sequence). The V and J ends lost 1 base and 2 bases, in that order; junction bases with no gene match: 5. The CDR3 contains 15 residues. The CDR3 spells CASSLKASGQETQYF. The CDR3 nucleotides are TGTGCCAGCAGCTTGAAGGCTAGCGGACAAGAGACCCAGTACTTC.

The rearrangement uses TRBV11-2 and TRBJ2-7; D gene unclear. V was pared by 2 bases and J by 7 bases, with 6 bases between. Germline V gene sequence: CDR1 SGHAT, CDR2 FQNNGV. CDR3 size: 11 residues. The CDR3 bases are TGTGCCAGCAGCTTATGGGAAGAGCAGTACTTC. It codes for CASSLWEEQYF.

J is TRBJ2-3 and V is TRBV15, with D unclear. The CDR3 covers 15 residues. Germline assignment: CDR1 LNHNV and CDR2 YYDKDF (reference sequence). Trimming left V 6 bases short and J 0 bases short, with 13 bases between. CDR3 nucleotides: TGTGCCACCAGAGGTTCGCTGGAGAGCACAGATACGCAGTATTTT. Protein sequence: CATRGSLESTDTQYF.

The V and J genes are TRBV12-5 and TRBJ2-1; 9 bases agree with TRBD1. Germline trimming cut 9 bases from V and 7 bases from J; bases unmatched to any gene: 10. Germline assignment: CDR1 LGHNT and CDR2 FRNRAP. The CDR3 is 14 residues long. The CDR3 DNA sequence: TGTGCTAGCATACGGGACAGGGCTGGGAATGAGCAGTTCTTC. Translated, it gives CASIRDRAGNEQFF.

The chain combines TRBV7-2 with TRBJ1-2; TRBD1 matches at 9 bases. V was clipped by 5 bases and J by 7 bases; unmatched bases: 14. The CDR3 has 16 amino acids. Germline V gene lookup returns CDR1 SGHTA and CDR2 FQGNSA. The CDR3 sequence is CASSPPLGTGWRGYTF. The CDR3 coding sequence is TGTGCCAGCAGCCCCCCCCTTGGGACAGGGTGGCGTGGCTACACCTTC.

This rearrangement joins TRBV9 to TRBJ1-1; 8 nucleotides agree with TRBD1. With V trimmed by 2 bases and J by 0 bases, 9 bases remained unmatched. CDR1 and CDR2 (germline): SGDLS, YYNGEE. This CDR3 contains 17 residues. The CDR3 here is CASSVDRGGTMNTEAFF. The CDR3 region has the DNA TGTGCCAGCAGCGTTGACAGGGGTGGGACTATGAACACTGAAGCTTTCTTT.

The CDR3: CASSHDRGPDIQYF. Written as DNA, the CDR3 is TGTGCCAGCAGCCACGACAGGGGGCCAGACATTCAGTACTTC. The chain has TRBV5-4 and TRBJ2-4; 10 bases fit TRBD1. This CDR3 has 14 residues. In germline, CDR1 is SGHNT, CDR2 YYREEE (reference sequence). The ends lost 4 bases at V and 8 bases at J; junction bases unmatched: 6.

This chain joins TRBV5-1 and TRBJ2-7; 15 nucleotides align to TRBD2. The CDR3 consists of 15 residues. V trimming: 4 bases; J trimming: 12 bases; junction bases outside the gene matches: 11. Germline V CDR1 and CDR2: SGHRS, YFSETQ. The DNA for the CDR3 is TGCGCCAGCAGCCGGGAACGAGGACTAGCGGGAGGGCTGTACTTC. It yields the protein CASSRERGLAGGLYF.

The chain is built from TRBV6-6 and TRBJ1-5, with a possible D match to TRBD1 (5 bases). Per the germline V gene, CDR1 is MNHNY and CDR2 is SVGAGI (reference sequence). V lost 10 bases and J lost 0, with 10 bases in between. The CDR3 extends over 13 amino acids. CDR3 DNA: TGTGCCACCCAGGGCAATAGCAATCAGCCCCAGCATTTT. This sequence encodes CATQGNSNQPQHF.